The T cell receptor (beta chain) under discussion was sequenced for a study of OX40 agonist ivuxolimab in advanced cancers. Looking at the study overall: A diagnosis of hepatocellular carcinoma, melanoma, renal cell or head and neck cancer was present in dose-escalation patients.

Whole-study results and caveats: Both blood CD4+ and CD8+ T cells showed clonal growth by week 6 at 0.1 to 3.0 mg/kg.

Data came from immunoSEQ multiplex PCR; TCRdb stores just in-frame clones and leaves some out. The data hold tens of thousands of clones, with approximately 86% observed a single time. Germline V CDR1 and CDR2: SGHDT, YYEEEE. The junction had 2 bases not matched to a gene; V was cut back by 1 base and J by 3 bases. The CDR3 consists of 15 residues. A word on this clone: Its antigen is unknown.

Autoimmune disease history or systemic immunosuppression led to patients being barred. The source was CD4+ or CD8+ T cells sorted from blood, collected in a trial of the OX40 agonist ivuxolimab. The chain employs TRBV5-6 and TRBJ2-2, with TRBD2 matching 8 bases. This clonotype was sampled from an adult with an advanced solid tumor such as melanoma, head and neck, liver or kidney cancer. The CDR3 sequence: CASSLTSGHTGELFF. CDR3 DNA sequence: TGTGCCAGCAGCTTGACTAGCGGCCACACCGGGGAGCTGTTTTTT. Full variable domain (missing parts from reference TRBV5-6 and TRBJ2-2): DAGVTQSPTHLIKTRGQQVTLRCSPKSGHDTVSWYQQALGQGPQFIFQYYEEEERQRGNFPDRFSGHQFPNYSSELNVNALLLGDSALYLCASSLTSGHTGELFFGEGSRLTVL.